This T cell receptor (beta chain) was captured by sequencing in a study of spatial heterogeneity in lung cancer. Findings and limits, study-wide: Tumor mutation count correlated with how many alpha and beta TCRs expanded intratumorally. Alpha chain coverage of tumor T cells was estimated at around 7%, and beta chain coverage at around 13%.

A unique molecular identifier was attached to every TCR cDNA molecule. TCRdb called the 5' RACE reads again in MiXCR, with one record for every CDR3 protein. The sample yields approximately 18,000 distinct CDR3 sequences, 9.5% to 10% seen once. To note about this clonotype: Its matching antigen is unknown. The library was prepared for alpha chains; this beta chain is a stray read, so its frequency means little.

Germline assignment: CDR1 SGHRS and CDR2 YFSETQ. The CDR3 consists of 15 residues. With V trimmed by 3 bases and J by 2 bases, 5 bases remained unmatched. Time point described: sample taken at primary tumor resection. Whole RNA obtained from tumor, nontumor lung or frozen PBMC underwent sequencing without sorting. The chain employs TRBV5-1 and TRBJ2-1, with 7 bases fitting TRBD1. This sequence originates from a female donor with early-stage non-small cell lung cancer. The sample in question was lung tumor tissue, obtained at surgery. The CDR3 is CASSSQGDPYNEQFF. DNA for the CDR3: TGCGCCAGCAGCTCTCAGGGGGACCCCTACAATGAGCAGTTCTTC.